The 28 T cell receptor beta chains below come from one sample, sequenced in a study of T cells expressing NK-cell markers (dated by TCRdb to between 2020 and 2021). Libraries were built with 5' RACE. Instrument used: Illumina HiSeq 2000. TCRdb reprocessed the reads, and each CDR3 protein sequence is entered once, without DNA. This sample's table carries about 440,000 distinct CDR3 sequences. The ten largest clones capture 7.3% of the sample. Sequenced: blood T cells: a sorted CD56 or NKG2C T cell subset, CD4+ or CD8+ T cells, or bulk PBMC T cells (not recorded which). The source of these receptors is a woman between 18 and 70 years old in good health.

V usage is TRBV29-1 and J usage is TRBJ1-2. Germline V gene data show CDR1 as SQVTM and CDR2 as ANQGSEA. The CDR3 runs to 13 residues. The CDR3 protein is CSVGTATNYGYTF.

The genes are TRBV30 and TRBJ1-1. Germline CDR1 and CDR2: GTSNPN and SVGIG (reference sequence). The CDR3 length is 13 residues. CDR3 region: CAWNWIENTEAFF.

V usage is TRBV20-1 and J usage is TRBJ1-1. The CDR3 is made up of 14 amino acids. In germline, CDR1 is DFQATT, CDR2 SNEGSKA (reference sequence). The CDR3 is CSAPSHGLNTEAFF.

The chain's CDR3 is CASSLWAITNTEAFF. The V gene is TRBV18, the J gene TRBJ1-1; TCRdb lists TRBD1, though no DNA is available to test this call. This CDR3 comprises 15 residues. The germline V gene encodes CDR1 KGHSH and CDR2 LQKENI.

The chain links TRBV5-5 to TRBJ1-5; there is no DNA to check the TCRdb D call of TRBD1. The CDR3 sequence is 15 residues long. Germline-derived CDR1 and CDR2 are SGHKS and YYEKEE (reference sequence). CDR3 in amino acids: CASSRDGSSNQPQHF.

V is TRBV7-2 and J is TRBJ2-2. Germline V gives CDR1 SGHTA, CDR2 FQGNSA. This CDR3 comprises 13 residues. The CDR3 loop is CASSLAYPGELFF.

The gene calls are TRBV7-6 and TRBJ2-5; TCRdb names TRBD1, which stays unverified in the absence of DNA. Per germline, CDR1 SGHVS and CDR2 FNYEAQ. The CDR3 has 15 residues. The CDR3 here is CASSLAWTARETQYF.

This chain uses TRBV6-5 with TRBJ2-7; without DNA, the TCRdb call of TRBD2 cannot be checked. This CDR3 comprises 15 residues. Germline assignment: CDR1 MNHEY and CDR2 SVGAGI. CDR3 sequence reads: CASSYEGGRPDEQYF.

The chain is built from TRBV6-2 or TRBV6-3 and TRBJ2-6. Looked up from germline, CDR1 is MNHEY and CDR2 is SVGEGT. There are 16 residues in the CDR3. The CDR3 here is CASSYPGGTGANVLTF.

The chain couples TRBV10-3 to TRBJ2-5. CDR1 is ENHRY and CDR2 is SYGVKD in the germline V gene. The CDR3 runs to 13 residues. This chain's CDR3 is CAISEVGQETQYF.

The chain links TRBV2 to TRBJ1-5. The CDR3 is 15 residues long. Germline assignment: CDR1 SNHLY and CDR2 FYNNEI. CDR3: CASSGSLASNQPQHF.

J is TRBJ2-3 and V is TRBV29-1; TCRdb selects TRBD1, and the lack of DNA leaves this call unchecked. The CDR3 has 14 residues. Germline V gene sequence: CDR1 SQVTM, CDR2 ANQGSEA. This CDR3 is CSVVGGFYTDTQYF.

The chain employs TRBV19 and TRBJ1-2; the D call of TRBD1 rests on TCRdb alone, since no DNA is present to check it. Per germline, CDR1 LNHDA and CDR2 SQIVND (reference sequence). The CDR3 spans 13 residues. The CDR3 sequence is CASSWGRNYGYTF.

The CDR3 sequence is CSATYYNEQFF. This rearrangement joins TRBV20-1 to TRBJ2-1. The V gene's germline CDR1 is DFQATT and CDR2 SNEGSKA (reference sequence). This CDR3 region has 11 residues.

This chain uses TRBV5-4 with TRBJ1-6. This CDR3 has 17 residues. Germline CDR1 is SGHNT and CDR2 is YYREEE (reference sequence). CDR3 sequence: CASSPQGRSSYNSPLHF. Full variable domain (remainder filled in from reference TRBV5-4 and TRBJ1-6): ETGVTQSPTHLIKTRGQQVTLRCSSQSGHNTVSWYQQALGQGPQFIFQYYREEENGRGNFPPRFSGLQFPNYSSELNVNALELDDSALYLCASSPQGRSSYNSPLHFGNGTRLTVT.

V usage is TRBV5-1 and J usage is TRBJ1-6; there is no DNA to check the TCRdb D call of TRBD1. The CDR3 loop spans 16 amino acids. Germline lookup yields CDR1 SGHRS and CDR2 YFSETQ. The CDR3 loop is CASSAEQTGGRSPLHF.

Here the CDR3 reads CSARVLQVNTEAFF. This chain links TRBV20-1 with TRBJ1-1. This CDR3 has 14 residues. Germline CDR1 reads DFQATT; CDR2 reads SNEGSKA (reference sequence).

This chain joins TRBV20-1 and TRBJ2-5; TCRdb's assignment of TRBD1 cannot be checked, as there is no DNA. The CDR3 totals 13 residues. Germline V lookup: CDR1 DFQATT, CDR2 SNEGSKA (reference sequence). CDR3 in amino acids: CSARANRDETQYF.

The gene calls are TRBV6-1 and TRBJ1-4; the TCRdb call, TRBD1, lacks DNA for checking. There are 14 residues in the CDR3. In germline, CDR1 is MNHNS, CDR2 SASEGT. CDR3: CASSGQATNEKLFF.

The chain employs TRBV6-2 or TRBV6-3 and TRBJ1-1; TCRdb's D gene call, TRBD1, goes unchecked for lack of DNA. Germline loops: CDR1 MNHEY, CDR2 SVGEGT. The CDR3 totals 12 residues. Here the CDR3 reads CASSYFPSQAFF.

The gene calls are TRBV12-3 or TRBV12-4 and TRBJ1-3; TCRdb outputs TRBD1, but without DNA this stays unchecked. The CDR3 is made up of 17 amino acids. The chain's CDR3 is CASRLIQGGYSGNTIYF.

V usage is TRBV28 and J usage is TRBJ1-1; there is no DNA to check the TCRdb D call of TRBD1. The germline V gene encodes CDR1 MDHEN and CDR2 SYDVKM. There are 14 residues in the CDR3. CDR3 amino acids: CASSRSGPGLGAFF.

The chain combines TRBV20-1 with TRBJ2-2. CDR3 length equals 17 residues. Germline values: CDR1 DFQATT, CDR2 SNEGSKA (reference sequence). CDR3 in amino acids: CSARDLEGVSPTGELFF.

The rearrangement joins TRBV7-7 to TRBJ2-5; TCRdb's D gene call, TRBD1, goes unchecked for lack of DNA. This CDR3 is built from 16 residues. Germline assignment: CDR1 SSHAT and CDR2 FNYEAQ (reference sequence). CDR3: CASSLRGQGRSETQYF.

This chain uses TRBV28 with TRBJ1-5. Per the germline V gene, CDR1 is MDHEN and CDR2 is SYDVKM. CDR3 length: 13 amino acids. The CDR3 sequence is CASSLSVGQPQHF.

This chain links TRBV10-1 with TRBJ2-1. This CDR3 spans 15 amino acids. Germline CDR1 WNHNN, CDR2 SYGVQD (reference sequence). CDR3 sequence: CASSDRQGVHNEQFF.

The rearrangement uses TRBV29-1 and TRBJ2-2; as DNA is missing, the TRBD1 call by TCRdb cannot be tested. The CDR3 has 13 residues. Germline values: CDR1 SQVTM, CDR2 ANQGSEA. CDR3 protein: CSVPGTDTGELFF.

The J gene is TRBJ2-1, the V gene TRBV20-1; TCRdb's D call of TRBD2 is untestable without DNA. The CDR3 totals 14 residues. Germline V gene data show CDR1 as DFQATT and CDR2 as SNEGSKA (reference sequence). CDR3 loop: CSASAGNSYNEQFF.